The 10 T cell receptor beta chains below were found in one sample sequenced in a study of blood T cell repertoires in COVID-19. Repertoires were generated with immunoSEQ multiplex PCR, while TCRdb's copy carries only in-frame clones and drops some. The sample contains some 50,000 clones, under 85% of which appear only once. Sequenced material: peripheral blood. The receptors stem from a man older than 75 in a cohort sampled during active COVID-19.

This clone came up a few times. This chain links TRBV7-3 with TRBJ2-7; possibly TRBD1 for D (6 bases). CDR1 is SGHTA, CDR2 FQGTGA, per germline. Trimming cost V 5 bases and J 6 bases, with 11 bases left between them. This CDR3 comprises 12 residues. The CDR3 reads CASSLEGGEQYF. CDR3 DNA: TGTGCCAGCAGCCTCGAAGGGGGCGAGCAGTACTTC.

This sequence joins TRBV6-4 and TRBJ1-6; a possible D gene is TRBD1 (5 bases). The CDR3 consists of 14 residues. Germline assignment: CDR1 MRHNA and CDR2 SNTAGT. The V end lost 8 bases, the J end lost 10 bases, and 18 bases lay between the germline ends. CDR3 in amino acids: CASRLPRGGSPLHF. CDR3 DNA: TGTGCCAGCCGACTACCCCGGGGGGGGTCACCCCTCCACTTT.

The rearrangement joins TRBV3-1 (or the pseudogene TRBV3-2) to TRBJ1-6; TRBD1 agrees at 10 bases. Unmatched junction bases numbered 6, after V lost 4 bases and J lost 12 bases. Germline assignment: CDR1 LGHDT and CDR2 YNNKEL (reference sequence). The CDR3 totals 14 residues. The CDR3 coding sequence is TGTGCCAGCAGCCGAGGGACAGGGGTCGGACCCCTCCACTTT. Its translation: CASSRGTGVGPLHF.

The rearrangement joins TRBV6-5 to TRBJ1-6; tentatively, D is TRBD1 (5 bases). CDR1 is MNHEY, CDR2 SVGAGI, per germline. The V end lost 3 bases, the J end lost 12 bases, and 9 bases lay between the germline ends. The CDR3 runs to 12 residues. The CDR3 sequence: CASSYRGGPLHF. The CDR3 bases are TGTGCCAGCAGTTATAGGGGCGGACCCCTCCACTTT.

CDR3 protein: CASRDRGTSRNTEAFF. The CDR3 bases are TGTGCCAGCAGGGACAGGGGAACGTCCCGAAACACTGAAGCTTTCTTT. The chain combines TRBV13 with TRBJ1-1; 9 bases map to TRBD1. This CDR3 is 16 amino acids long. Germline CDR1 and CDR2: PRHDT and FYEKMQ (reference sequence). Trimming cost V 6 bases and J 2 bases; bases outside gene matches: 10.

This clone was detected only once. The V call is TRBV6-6, the J call TRBJ2-2, with 7 bases identical to TRBD2. The CDR3 consists of 14 residues. V lost 8 bases and J lost 2; bases outside the gene matches: 5. Germline CDR1 reads MNHNY; CDR2 reads SVGAGI (reference sequence). CDR3: CASGASGNTGELFF. The DNA for the CDR3 is TGTGCCAGCGGGGCTAGCGGAAACACCGGGGAGCTGTTTTTT.

This clone has just a few counts. The chain is built from TRBV5-6 and TRBJ2-1; 7 bases map to TRBD1. Germline lookup yields CDR1 SGHDT and CDR2 YYEEEE. The CDR3 spans 15 residues. The V segment lost 0 bases and the J segment 4 bases; nucleotides outside the gene matches: 4. In DNA form, the CDR3 reads TGTGCCAGCAGCTTGGAGGGGGCTGGTTACAATGAGCAGTTCTTC. Translated, it gives CASSLEGAGYNEQFF.

The chain employs TRBV28 and TRBJ1-5; D may be TRBD1 (5 bases). The CDR3 spans 16 residues. V dropped 6 bases and J dropped 4 bases, with 19 bases sitting between them. The germline V gene has CDR1 MDHEN and CDR2 SYDVKM. CDR3: CASRNRREGNNQPQHF. CDR3 DNA: TGTGCCAGCAGGAACCGGCGGGAGGGGAATAATCAGCCCCAGCATTTT.

CDR3 sequence: CASSPSGHPNTGELFF. In nucleotides, the CDR3 is TGTGCCAGCAGCCCTAGCGGTCACCCGAACACCGGGGAGCTGTTTTTT. This chain links TRBV7-9 with TRBJ2-2; 7 bases fit TRBD2. This CDR3 region has 16 residues. V dropped 5 bases and J dropped 0; count of bases not matched to a gene: 6. Germline CDR1 reads SEHNR; CDR2 reads FQNEAQ (reference sequence). The whole variable domain, filled in from reference TRBV7-9 and TRBJ2-2, reads DTGVSQNPRHKITKRGQNVTFRCDPISEHNRLYWYRQTLGQGPEFLTYFQNEAQLEKSRLLSDRFSAERPKGSFSTLEIQRTEQGDSAMYLCASSPSGHPNTGELFFGEGSRLTVL.

The chain carries TRBV7-9 and TRBJ2-5, with TRBD1 matching over 8 bases. Germline trimming cut 5 bases from V and 4 bases from J; bases unmatched to any gene: 9. Germline assignment: CDR1 SEHNR and CDR2 FQNEAQ (reference sequence). The CDR3 is 15 amino acids. CDR3 DNA sequence: TGTGCCAGCAGCCCCACGACAGGGGCGGCAGAGACCCAGTACTTC. Translating it yields CASSPTTGAAETQYF. The complete variable domain, with remaining parts taken from reference TRBV7-9 and TRBJ2-5, reads DTGVSQNPRHKITKRGQNVTFRCDPISEHNRLYWYRQTLGQGPEFLTYFQNEAQLEKSRLLSDRFSAERPKGSFSTLEIQRTEQGDSAMYLCASSPTTGAAETQYFGPGTRLLVL.